This T cell receptor (beta chain) came from a study of T cells in Graves' hyperthyroidism and ophthalmopathy. Study background: Blood from the periphery was taken at initial diagnosis, before any treatment.

This clonotype has a handful of counts. A much more abundant neighbour one base away suggests this may be a read error. This CDR3 has 14 amino acids. Germline V lookup: CDR1 KGHSH, CDR2 LQKENI. Researchers amplified the TCR beta CDR3 regions from RNA transcripts. When the TCR CDR3 underwent first-round RT-PCR, the HTBI primer set was used. Each CDR3 protein gets one entry after TCRdb re-called the multiplex PCR reads with MiXCR. Of about 500,000 distinct CDR3 sequences listed, about a sixth were seen once; the top ten hold 15% to 20%. This chain uses TRBV18 with TRBJ2-1; D is uncertain. Input material: blood. This sequence originates from a woman aged 18-30 years with Graves' ophthalmopathy. The CDR3 is CASSPSAEYNGQFF. The DNA for the CDR3 is TGTGCCAGCTCACCTTCGGCGGAATACAATGGGCAGTTCTTC.